These 12 T cell receptor beta chains share one sample of origin, sequenced in a study of radiotherapy plus CTLA-4 blockade in lung cancer. Libraries were prepared by immunoSEQ multiplex PCR; TCRdb keeps only in-frame clonotypes and omits some of them. Of 90,000 to 95,000 clones listed, about 83% are singletons. The sequencing used peripheral blood, collected from a patient treated with radiotherapy plus ipilimumab. Receptors originate from a human donor with non-small cell lung cancer who had stable disease on radiotherapy plus ipilimumab.

This chain links TRBV6-5 with TRBJ2-1; 7 bases match TRBD1. The ends lost 7 bases at V and 3 bases at J; junction bases unmatched: 9. The CDR3 covers 15 residues. CDR1 and CDR2 from the germline V gene are MNHEY and SVGAGI. The CDR3 DNA is TGTGCCAGCACCTACAGGGGTGGGGTCTACAATGAGCAGTTCTTC. Residues: CASTYRGGVYNEQFF.

The gene calls are TRBV9 and TRBJ1-4; TRBD1 matches 8 bases. The CDR3 has 17 residues. The junction had 8 bases not matched to a gene; V was cut back by 0 bases and J by 4 bases. CDR1 is SGDLS, CDR2 YYNGEE, per germline. The CDR3 loop is CASSVAPGGAGNEKLFF. The CDR3, as DNA: TGTGCCAGCAGCGTAGCCCCAGGGGGCGCCGGTAATGAAAAACTGTTTTTT.

The chain recombines TRBV5-6 with TRBJ1-2; the D is unclear. The V end lost 0 bases, the J end lost 6 bases, and 6 bases lay between the germline ends. The CDR3 is made up of 12 amino acids. Per germline, CDR1 SGHDT and CDR2 YYEEEE. CDR3 DNA sequence: TGTGCCAGCAGCTTGGTTTCGGATGGCTACACCTTC. Translating gives CASSLVSDGYTF. Looking up the rest from reference TRBV5-6 and TRBJ1-2 gives the full variable domain: DAGVTQSPTHLIKTRGQQVTLRCSPKSGHDTVSWYQQALGQGPQFIFQYYEEEERQRGNFPDRFSGHQFPNYSSELNVNALLLGDSALYLCASSLVSDGYTFGSGTRLTVV.

The chain uses TRBV5-1 and TRBJ2-5, with D possibly TRBD1 on 5 matching bases. CDR3 length: 17 residues. Trimming cost V 0 bases and J 4 bases, with 19 bases left between them. The V gene's germline CDR1 is SGHRS and CDR2 YFSETQ. The CDR3 coding sequence is TGCGCCAGCAGCTTGGCTGGTGGGGCGACCCAACGAGAGACCCAGTACTTC. It is translated as CASSLAGGATQRETQYF.

The rearrangement joins TRBV9 to TRBJ2-7; unclear D gene. The CDR3 totals 14 residues. Trimming left V 0 bases short and J 7 bases short, with 14 bases between. Per germline, CDR1 SGDLS and CDR2 YYNGEE. This CDR3 is CASSVDWGSREQYF. The DNA for the CDR3 is TGTGCCAGCAGCGTAGACTGGGGATCTAGGGAGCAGTACTTC. The full variable domain, rest sourced from reference TRBV9 and TRBJ2-7, is DSGVTQTPKHLITATGQRVTLRCSPRSGDLSVYWYQQSLDQGLQFLIQYYNGEERAKGNILERFSAQQFPDLHSELNLSSLELGDSALYFCASSVDWGSREQYFGPGTRLTVT.

The J gene is TRBJ1-2, the V gene TRBV7-6; 7 nucleotides match TRBD1. The V gene end was trimmed by 5 bases and the J gene end by 3 bases; junction bases not matched to a gene: 3. The CDR3 extends over 13 amino acids. CDR1 is SGHVS and CDR2 is FNYEAQ in the germline V gene. The CDR3 sequence is CASSMGTDYGYTF. As DNA, the CDR3 is TGTGCCAGCAGCATGGGGACAGACTATGGCTACACCTTC.

The chain carries TRBV4-1 and TRBJ1-4; D gene uncertain. Germline values: CDR1 MGHRA, CDR2 YSYEKL. The CDR3 has 15 residues. V gave up 4 bases and J gave up 5 bases, with 14 bases separating them. CDR3 sequence (DNA): TGCGCCAGCAGCCTCAGTTTGGGCTTCAATGAAAAACTGTTTTTT. This sequence encodes CASSLSLGFNEKLFF.

The chain recombines TRBV5-1 with TRBJ1-6; TRBD1 matches at 7 bases. The CDR3 covers 15 residues. Germline loops: CDR1 SGHRS, CDR2 YFSETQ. J was trimmed by 7 bases and V by 2 bases; bases with no gene match: 6. In nucleotides, the CDR3 is TGCGCCAGCAGCTTTCGGGGCAGGGGGAATTCACCCCTCCACTTT. Translating it yields CASSFRGRGNSPLHF.

This chain uses TRBV9 with TRBJ1-1, with 9 bases aligning to TRBD1. The CDR3 covers 14 residues. The V and J ends lost 2 bases and 6 bases, in that order; junction bases with no gene match: 5. Germline assignment: CDR1 SGDLS and CDR2 YYNGEE. The CDR3 DNA reads as TGTGCCAGCAGCGTGGGACAGGGTGGTCCTGAAGCTTTCTTT. Its protein product is CASSVGQGGPEAFF.

This clone was detected only once. The chain couples TRBV9 to TRBJ2-3; TRBD2 agrees at 13 bases. The V gene end was trimmed by 4 bases and the J gene end by 0 bases; junction bases not matched to a gene: 5. The CDR3 is made up of 17 amino acids. The germline CDR1 and CDR2 sequences are SGDLS and YYNGEE. The CDR3 sequence is CASSTRTSGSSTDTQYF. The DNA for the CDR3 is TGTGCCAGCAGCACACGGACTAGCGGGAGCAGCACAGATACGCAGTATTTT.

This clone was seen a single time. The chain couples TRBV27 to TRBJ2-1; 10 bases match TRBD1. This CDR3 is 19 amino acids long. Germline V gene lookup returns CDR1 MNHEY and CDR2 SMNVEV (reference sequence). The J segment lost 0 bases and the V segment lost 2 bases, leaving 10 bases of the junction unmatched. The CDR3 loop reads CASSLGGTGVGRSYNEQFF. CDR3 DNA: TGTGCCAGCAGTTTAGGAGGGACAGGGGTGGGCCGCTCCTACAATGAGCAGTTCTTC.

The chain employs TRBV21-1 and TRBJ2-5; the D call of TRBD2 is as the table states it, not checked on the DNA. TRBV21-1 is annotated as a pseudogene. The CDR3 consists of 14 residues. The CDR3 nucleotides read TGTGCCAGCAGCAAAAAAGAGGGCCCGGGGACCCAGTACTTC. It is translated as CASSKKEGPGTQYF.